These 21 T cell receptor beta chains originate from one sample sequenced in a study of cytomegalovirus exposure and HLA in healthy donors. PCR used 60 Vbeta primers and 13 Jbeta primers. The protocol was immunoSEQ multiplex PCR, while the TCRdb copy is restricted to in-frame clones and leaves out a portion. The sample records roughly 110,000 clones, 82% being singletons. The sample taken for sequencing was PBMCs. The receptors were gathered from a woman younger than 30 in good health and CMV-seronegative.

This sequence joins TRBV5-1 and TRBJ1-4, with D possibly matching TRBD1 (6 bases). CDR3 length: 13 amino acids. Germline lookup yields CDR1 SGHRS and CDR2 YFSETQ. Between the trimmed V and J ends, which lost 4 bases and 8 bases, there was a span of 12 bases. CDR3 in amino acids: CASSGRGKEKLFF. Written as DNA, the CDR3 is TGCGCCAGCAGCGGGAGGGGGAAAGAAAAACTGTTTTTT.

The V gene is TRBV28, the J gene TRBJ1-4, with D possibly TRBD1 on 6 matching bases. With 6 bases removed from V and 7 bases from J, the gap between germline ends came to 18 bases. From germline, CDR1 is MDHEN and CDR2 SYDVKM. CDR3 length: 15 residues. The CDR3 nucleotides read TGTGCCAGCAGCCCCCGGGCAGGGGAGTTTGAAAAACTGTTTTTT. It specifies CASSPRAGEFEKLFF.

This sequence joins TRBV28 and TRBJ2-2, with D unresolved. V dropped 3 bases and J dropped 4 bases, with 12 bases sitting between them. The CDR3 totals 15 residues. From germline, CDR1 is MDHEN and CDR2 SYDVKM. DNA for the CDR3: TGTGCCAGCAGTTTTCCAGAACGTCGCACCGGGGAGCTGTTTTTT. It specifies CASSFPERRTGELFF.

The rearrangement links TRBV28 to TRBJ1-2; the match to TRBD1 covers 9 bases. V was pared by 5 bases and J by 10 bases, with 23 bases of the junction left unmatched. Germline CDR1 MDHEN, CDR2 SYDVKM. This CDR3 region has 18 residues. CDR3 nucleotide sequence: TGTGCCAGCAGTAGACCGGGACAGGGAGGAGTTACGGGTCTGTTCTACACCTTC. Translating gives CASSRPGQGGVTGLFYTF.

The sample holds a few counts of this clone. The J gene is TRBJ1-2, the V gene TRBV7-9; 11 bases fit TRBD1. In germline, CDR1 is SEHNR, CDR2 FQNEAQ (reference sequence). The V segment lost 1 base and the J segment 7 bases; nucleotides outside the gene matches: 17. The CDR3 extends over 19 amino acids. CDR3 amino acids: CASSLDSPGRTGGASGYTF. The CDR3 coding sequence is TGTGCCAGCAGCTTAGATTCCCCGGGTAGGACAGGGGGCGCGAGTGGCTACACCTTC.

This clone was detected only a few times. V gene TRBV7-7 combines with J gene TRBJ1-5, with TRBD1 matching over 7 bases. CDR3 size: 13 residues. Germline lookup yields CDR1 SSHAT and CDR2 FNYEAQ (reference sequence). V lost 6 bases, J lost 5 bases, and 4 bases stayed unmatched. The CDR3 spells CASSEDRYQPQHF. In nucleotides, the CDR3 is TGTGCCAGCAGTGAGGACAGGTATCAGCCCCAGCATTTT.

CDR3 protein: CASSNTGGGWYTEAFF. CDR3 nucleotide sequence: TGCGCCAGCAGCAATACAGGGGGCGGATGGTACACTGAAGCTTTCTTT. The gene calls are TRBV5-1 and TRBJ1-1; 9 nucleotides match TRBD1. The V and J ends lost 4 bases and 3 bases, in that order; junction bases with no gene match: 10. Germline CDR1 SGHRS, CDR2 YFSETQ. The CDR3 covers 16 residues. The full variable domain, completed using reference TRBV5-1 and TRBJ1-1, is KAGVTQTPRYLIKTRGQQVTLSCSPISGHRSVSWYQQTPGQGLQFLFEYFSETQRNKGNFPGRFSGRQFSNSRSEMNVSTLELGDSALYLCASSNTGGGWYTEAFFGQGTRLTVV.

This clone was seen only a few times. The gene calls are TRBV6-5 and TRBJ1-2, with D tentatively TRBD1 (5 bases). Looked up from germline, CDR1 is MNHEY and CDR2 is SVGAGI. V dropped 6 bases and J dropped 4 bases, with 12 bases sitting between them. The length of the CDR3 is 13 residues. The CDR3 loop reads CASSRDSSYGYTF. CDR3 DNA: TGTGCCAGCAGCCGCGACAGTTCCTATGGCTACACCTTC.

This clone was observed a handful of times. The junction departs from germline at one end; a sequencing error may be responsible. The rearrangement joins TRBV7-7 to TRBJ1-1, with 8 bases identical to TRBD1. The CDR3 covers 13 residues. Germline V gene lookup returns CDR1 SSHAT and CDR2 FNYEAQ (reference sequence). The CDR3 sequence is CASSSSIQGEAFF. In nucleotides, the CDR3 is TGTGCTAGCAGCTCATCGATACAGGGGGAGGCTTTCTTT.

The sample holds one count of this clone. The chain combines TRBV11-2 with TRBJ1-2; weak D call: TRBD1 (5 bases). The CDR3 has 16 amino acids. CDR1 and CDR2 from the germline V gene are SGHAT and FQNNGV. V dropped 1 base and J dropped 3 bases, with 15 bases sitting between them. The CDR3 DNA follows: TGTGCCAGCAGCTTAGCGACATGGGGCCCTTACTATGGCTACACCTTC. Translated, it gives CASSLATWGPYYGYTF.

The chain couples TRBV28 to TRBJ2-3; 9 bases map to TRBD1. The ends lost 2 bases at V and 5 bases at J; junction bases unmatched: 8. The CDR3 spans 16 residues. Germline-derived CDR1 and CDR2 are MDHEN and SYDVKM. CDR3 in amino acids: CASSLGTGYFRDTQYF. The CDR3 nucleotides are TGTGCCAGCAGTTTAGGGACAGGGTATTTCAGAGATACGCAGTATTTT.

The chain uses TRBV5-6 and TRBJ1-5; 7 bases fit TRBD1. The V gene end was trimmed by 3 bases and the J gene end by 5 bases; junction bases not matched to a gene: 2. The germline V gene encodes CDR1 SGHDT and CDR2 YYEEEE. The CDR3 has 13 amino acids. The CDR3 spells CASSSTGDQPQHF. DNA of the CDR3: TGTGCCAGCAGCTCTACAGGGGATCAGCCCCAGCATTTT.

V gene TRBV2 combines with J gene TRBJ1-2, with 9 bases aligning to TRBD1. CDR3 length equals 14 residues. The trim removed 5 bases at V and 4 bases at J, leaving 5 bases unmatched. Germline V gene data show CDR1 as SNHLY and CDR2 as FYNNEI. In DNA, the CDR3 is TGTGCCAGCAGTTTGGACAGGGGCGCCTATGGCTACACCTTC. This sequence encodes CASSLDRGAYGYTF.

This chain links TRBV4-1 with TRBJ2-3; D ambiguous. The CDR3 is 13 residues long. In germline, CDR1 is MGHRA, CDR2 YSYEKL. V gave up 5 bases and J gave up 5 bases, with 11 bases separating them. The CDR3 loop reads CASSFDLIDTQYF. The CDR3 nucleotides read TGCGCCAGCAGCTTTGACTTAATAGATACGCAGTATTTT.

V usage is TRBV30 and J usage is TRBJ1-1, with D hard to call. CDR1 is GTSNPN, CDR2 SVGIG, per germline (reference sequence). V was trimmed by 0 bases and J by 0 bases, leaving 5 bases between them. The CDR3 is 13 residues long. The CDR3 DNA reads as TGTGCCTGGAGTGTATCCGTGAACACTGAAGCTTTCTTT. As protein: CAWSVSVNTEAFF.

The J gene is TRBJ2-6, the V gene TRBV28; D ambiguous. The CDR3 spans 15 residues. The germline V gene encodes CDR1 MDHEN and CDR2 SYDVKM. V was cut by 3 bases and J by 0 bases, with 6 bases left in between. This CDR3 reads CASSFGLSGANVLTF. CDR3 nucleotides: TGTGCCAGCAGTTTTGGGCTCTCTGGGGCCAACGTCCTGACTTTC. Supplemented by reference TRBV28 and TRBJ2-6, the full variable domain reads DVKVTQSSRYLVKRTGEKVFLECVQDMDHENMFWYRQDPGLGLRLIYFSYDVKMKEKGDIPEGYSVSREKKERFSLILESASTNQTSMYLCASSFGLSGANVLTFGAGSRLTVL.

The genes are TRBV7-2 and TRBJ1-1; tentative D call: TRBD1 (5 bases). CDR3 length: 15 amino acids. Trimming left V 1 base short and J 10 bases short, with 19 bases between. From germline, CDR1 is SGHTA and CDR2 FQGNSA. The CDR3 protein is CASSLELAGWGGAFF. CDR3 in DNA: TGTGCCAGCAGCTTAGAATTGGCAGGTTGGGGGGGAGCTTTCTTT.

This chain links TRBV10-3 with TRBJ2-7, with 11 positions matching TRBD1. The CDR3 covers 15 residues. The V gene's germline CDR1 is ENHRY and CDR2 SYGVKD. J lost 2 bases, V lost 3 bases, and 3 bases had no gene match. The CDR3 coding sequence is TGTGCCATCAGTGATGGACAGGGGGCTACCTACGAGCAGTACTTC. Protein: CAISDGQGATYEQYF.

The chain employs TRBV4-3 and TRBJ1-5, with D uncertain. Germline V gene sequence: CDR1 LGHNA, CDR2 YSLEER. The V and J ends lost 4 bases and 4 bases respectively, with 8 bases between them. The CDR3 runs to 13 residues. The CDR3 DNA is TGCGCCAGCAGCCCCCTCGTAAATCAGCCCCAGCATTTT. Translated, it gives CASSPLVNQPQHF.

The chain uses TRBV9 and TRBJ2-2; D unresolved. CDR1 is SGDLS and CDR2 is YYNGEE in the germline V gene. V dropped 5 bases and J dropped 3 bases, with 14 bases sitting between them. The CDR3 runs to 15 residues. This CDR3 reads CASSSNSLDTGELFF. DNA for the CDR3: TGTGCCAGCAGTTCGAATAGTTTGGACACCGGGGAGCTGTTTTTT.

The table lists this clone with a few counts. For the CDR3, the DNA is TGTGCCAGTAGTTTGGGACAGACACGGGGACGAAGGGATCAGCCCCAGCATTTT. It encodes CASSLGQTRGRRDQPQHF. This chain uses TRBV19 with TRBJ1-5; 7 bases line up with TRBD1. The germline V gene has CDR1 LNHDA and CDR2 SQIVND (reference sequence). The junction had 18 bases not matched to a gene; V was cut back by 5 bases and J by 5 bases. The CDR3 extends over 18 amino acids.